This TCR beta chain stems from a study of cytomegalovirus exposure and HLA in healthy donors. This clone was recorded a few times. CDR1 MNHNY and CDR2 SVGAGI come from the germline V gene (reference sequence). The CDR3 has 16 amino acids. The V segment lost 0 bases and the J segment 1 base; nucleotides outside the gene matches: 5. Amplification used 60 Vbeta primers and 13 Jbeta primers. Assay: immunoSEQ multiplex PCR; the TCRdb copy retains only in-frame clones and omits some. This table holds under 200,000 clones, around 80% found once. The sample taken for sequencing was PBMCs. This rearrangement joins TRBV6-6 to TRBJ1-1; 7 bases are shared with TRBD1. This TCR derives from a woman under 30 in good health and CMV-seronegative. The DNA of the CDR3 is TGTGCCAGCAGTTACTCCACGGGACAGAGGAACACTGAAGCTTTCTTT. This translates into CASSYSTGQRNTEAFF.